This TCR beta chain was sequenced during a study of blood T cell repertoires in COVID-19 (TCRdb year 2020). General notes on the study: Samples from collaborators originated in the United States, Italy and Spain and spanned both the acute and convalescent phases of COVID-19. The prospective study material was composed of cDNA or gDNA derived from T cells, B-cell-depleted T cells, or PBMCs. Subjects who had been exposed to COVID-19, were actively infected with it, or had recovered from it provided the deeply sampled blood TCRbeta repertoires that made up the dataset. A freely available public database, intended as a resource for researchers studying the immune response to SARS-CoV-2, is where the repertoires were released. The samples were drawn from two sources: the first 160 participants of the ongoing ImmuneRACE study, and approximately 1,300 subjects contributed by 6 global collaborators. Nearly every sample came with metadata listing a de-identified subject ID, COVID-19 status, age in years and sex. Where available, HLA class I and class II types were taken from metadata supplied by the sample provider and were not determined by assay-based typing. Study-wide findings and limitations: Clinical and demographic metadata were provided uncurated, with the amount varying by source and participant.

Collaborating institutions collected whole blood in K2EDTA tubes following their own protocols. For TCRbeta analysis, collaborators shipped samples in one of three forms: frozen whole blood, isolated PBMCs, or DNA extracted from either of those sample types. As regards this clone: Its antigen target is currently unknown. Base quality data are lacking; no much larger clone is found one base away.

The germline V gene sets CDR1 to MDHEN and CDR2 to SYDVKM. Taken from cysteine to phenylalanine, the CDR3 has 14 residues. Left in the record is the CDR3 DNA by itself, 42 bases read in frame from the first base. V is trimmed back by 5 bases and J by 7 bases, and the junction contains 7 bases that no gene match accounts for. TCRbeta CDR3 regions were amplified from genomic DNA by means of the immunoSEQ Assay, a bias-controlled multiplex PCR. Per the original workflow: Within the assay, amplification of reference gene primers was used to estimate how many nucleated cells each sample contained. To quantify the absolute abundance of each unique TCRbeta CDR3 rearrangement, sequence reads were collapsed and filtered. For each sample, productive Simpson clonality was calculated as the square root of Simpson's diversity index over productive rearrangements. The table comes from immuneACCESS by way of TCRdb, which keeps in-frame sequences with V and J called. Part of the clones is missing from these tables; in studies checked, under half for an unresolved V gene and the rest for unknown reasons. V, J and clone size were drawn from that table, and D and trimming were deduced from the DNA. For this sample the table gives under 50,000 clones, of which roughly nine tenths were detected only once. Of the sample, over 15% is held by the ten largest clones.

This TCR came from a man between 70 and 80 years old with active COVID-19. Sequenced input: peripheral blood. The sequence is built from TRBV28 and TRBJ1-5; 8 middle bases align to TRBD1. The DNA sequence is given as TGTGCCAGCAGTCCGGACAGGGTGAGCCAGCCCCAGCATTTT. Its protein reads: CASSPDRVSQPQHF.